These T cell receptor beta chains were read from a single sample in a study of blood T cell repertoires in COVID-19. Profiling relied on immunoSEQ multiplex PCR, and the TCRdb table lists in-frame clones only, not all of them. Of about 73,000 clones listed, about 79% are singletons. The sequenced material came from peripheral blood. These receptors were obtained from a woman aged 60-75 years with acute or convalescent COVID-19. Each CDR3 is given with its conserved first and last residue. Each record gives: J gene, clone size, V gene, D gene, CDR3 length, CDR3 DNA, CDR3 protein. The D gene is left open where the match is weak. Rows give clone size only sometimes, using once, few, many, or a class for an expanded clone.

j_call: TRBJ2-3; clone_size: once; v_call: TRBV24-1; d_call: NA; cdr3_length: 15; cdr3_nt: TGTGCCACCAGTGTTGGTTCGGGAGCCACAGATACGCAGTATTTT; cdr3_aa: CATSVGSGATDTQYF
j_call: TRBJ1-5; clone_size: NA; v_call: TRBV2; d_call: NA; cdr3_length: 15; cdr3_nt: TGTGCCAGCAGTGAATCCAGGGTAGGGTATCAGCCCCAGCATTTT; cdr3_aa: CASSESRVGYQPQHF
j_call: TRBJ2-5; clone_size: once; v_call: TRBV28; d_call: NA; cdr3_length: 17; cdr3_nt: TGTGCCAGCAGTTTCTTCGAGGACTCAGAAATCCAAGAGACCCAGTACTTC; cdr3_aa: CASSFFEDSEIQETQYF
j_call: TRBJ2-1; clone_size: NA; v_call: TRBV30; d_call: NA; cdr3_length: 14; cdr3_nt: TGTGCCTGGAGTGTCGGGAACCCCATCAATGAGCAGTTCTTC; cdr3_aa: CAWSVGNPINEQFF
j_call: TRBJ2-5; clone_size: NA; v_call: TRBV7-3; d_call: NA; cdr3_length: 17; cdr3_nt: TGTGCCAGCAGCTTACTTTCGGATGACCTCAGGGAAGAGACCCAGTACTTC; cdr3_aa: CASSLLSDDLREETQYF
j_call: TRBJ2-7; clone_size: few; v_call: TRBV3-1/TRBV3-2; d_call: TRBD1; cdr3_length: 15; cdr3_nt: TGTGCCAGCAGCCATGGAGACAGGGTACGATCCGAGCAGTACTTC; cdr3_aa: CASSHGDRVRSEQYF
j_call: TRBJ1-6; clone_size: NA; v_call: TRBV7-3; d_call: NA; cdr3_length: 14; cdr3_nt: TGTGCCAGCAGCTTAAGGGCCCCCAATTCACCCCTCCACTTT; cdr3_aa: CASSLRAPNSPLHF
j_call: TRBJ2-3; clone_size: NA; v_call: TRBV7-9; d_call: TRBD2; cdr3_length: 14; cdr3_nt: TGTGCCAGCAGCTTACTAGCGGCCACAGATACGCAGTATTTT; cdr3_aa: CASSLLAATDTQYF
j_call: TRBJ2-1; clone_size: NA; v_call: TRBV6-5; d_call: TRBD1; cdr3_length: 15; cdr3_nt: TGTGCCAGCAGTCTACGGGACAGGGCCTACAATGAGCAGTTCTTC; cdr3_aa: CASSLRDRAYNEQFF
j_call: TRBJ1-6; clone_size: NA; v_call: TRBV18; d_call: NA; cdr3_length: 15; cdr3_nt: TGTGCCAGCTCACCGACAAGGGGCTGGAATTCACCCCTCCACTTT; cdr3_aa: CASSPTRGWNSPLHF
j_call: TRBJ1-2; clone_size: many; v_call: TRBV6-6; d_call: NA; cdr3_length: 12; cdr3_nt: TGTGCCAGCAGTTACATCTACAGCGGCTACACCTTC; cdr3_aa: CASSYIYSGYTF
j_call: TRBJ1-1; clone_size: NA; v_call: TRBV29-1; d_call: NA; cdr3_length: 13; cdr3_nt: TGCAGCGTTGAAGAGGGGGCAGCTACCGAAGCTTTCTTT; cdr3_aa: CSVEEGAATEAFF
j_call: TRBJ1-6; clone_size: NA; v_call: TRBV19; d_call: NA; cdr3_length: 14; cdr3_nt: TGTGCCAGTACGGGAGCGGCCATCTATTCACCCCTCCACTTT; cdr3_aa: CASTGAAIYSPLHF
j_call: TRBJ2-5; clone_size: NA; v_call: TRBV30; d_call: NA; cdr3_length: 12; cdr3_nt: TGTGCCTGGAGTCTCGACAGAGAGACCCAGTACTTC; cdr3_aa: CAWSLDRETQYF
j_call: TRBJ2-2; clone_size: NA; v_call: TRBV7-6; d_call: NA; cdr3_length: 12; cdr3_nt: TGTGCCAGCAGCTTAGCGTCAGGGGAGCTGTTTTTT; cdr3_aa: CASSLASGELFF
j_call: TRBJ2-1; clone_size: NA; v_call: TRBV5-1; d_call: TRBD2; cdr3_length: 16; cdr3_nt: TGCGCCAGCAGCCCCAGGCCTAGCGGGAGGGGCAATGAGCAGTTCTTC; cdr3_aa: CASSPRPSGRGNEQFF
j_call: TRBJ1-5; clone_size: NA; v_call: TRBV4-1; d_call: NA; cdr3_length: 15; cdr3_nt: TGCGCCAGCAGCCAAGACAGATATAGCAATCAGCCCCAGCATTTT; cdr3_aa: CASSQDRYSNQPQHF
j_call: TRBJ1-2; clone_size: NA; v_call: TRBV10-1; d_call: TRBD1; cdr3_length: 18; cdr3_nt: TGCGCCAGCAGTGAGATCCTCCGGGACAGGGTCGGTTTAGGGGGCTACACCTTC; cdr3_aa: CASSEILRDRVGLGGYTF
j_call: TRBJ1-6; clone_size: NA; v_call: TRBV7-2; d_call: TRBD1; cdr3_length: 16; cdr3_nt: TGTGCCAGCAGCTCAAGACAGGGCTCCTATAATTCACCCCTCCACTTT; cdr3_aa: CASSSRQGSYNSPLHF
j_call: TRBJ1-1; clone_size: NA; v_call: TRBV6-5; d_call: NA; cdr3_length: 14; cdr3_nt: TGTGCCAGCAGATCCGGACAGTTGGGCACTGAAGCTTTCTTT; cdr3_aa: CASRSGQLGTEAFF
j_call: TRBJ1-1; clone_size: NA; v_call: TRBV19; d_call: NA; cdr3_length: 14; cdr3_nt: TGTGCCAGTAGTTACCGGGAGATGAACACTGAAGCTTTCTTT; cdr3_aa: CASSYREMNTEAFF
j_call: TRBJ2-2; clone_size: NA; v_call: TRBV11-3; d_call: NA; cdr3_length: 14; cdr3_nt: TGTGCCAGCAGCCTCGAGTTGAACACCGGGGAGCTGTTTTTT; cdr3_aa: CASSLELNTGELFF